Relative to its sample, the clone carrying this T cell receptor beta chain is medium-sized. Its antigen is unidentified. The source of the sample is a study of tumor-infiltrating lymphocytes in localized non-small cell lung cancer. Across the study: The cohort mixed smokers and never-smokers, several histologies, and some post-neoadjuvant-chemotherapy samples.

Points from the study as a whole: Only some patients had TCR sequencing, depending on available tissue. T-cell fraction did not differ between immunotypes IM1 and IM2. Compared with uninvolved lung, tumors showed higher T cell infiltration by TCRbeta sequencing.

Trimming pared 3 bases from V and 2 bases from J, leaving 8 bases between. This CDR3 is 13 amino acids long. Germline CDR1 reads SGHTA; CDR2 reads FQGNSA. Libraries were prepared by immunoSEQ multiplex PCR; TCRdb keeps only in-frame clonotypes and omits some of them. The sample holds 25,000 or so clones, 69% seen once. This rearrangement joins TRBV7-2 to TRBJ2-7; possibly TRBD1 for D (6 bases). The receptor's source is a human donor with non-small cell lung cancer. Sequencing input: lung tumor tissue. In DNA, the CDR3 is TGTGCCAGCAGCTTCGACAGGACCTACGAGCAGTACTTC. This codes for CASSFDRTYEQYF.